This section outlines one T cell receptor (beta chain) sequence together with its context. The antigen remains undetermined. This entry belongs to a study of blood T cells in healthy people across ages. Study-wide results and caveats: Age advanced and TCR beta diversity per million T cells fell, roughly linearly.

The germline V and J ends were trimmed by 4 bases and 0 bases, with 12 bases remaining between them. This CDR3 contains 15 residues. From germline, CDR1 is SGHRS and CDR2 YFSETQ. A sample-barcoded 5' primer and a J-beta primer mix were used in a second PCR of roughly 7 to 11 cycles. Each CDR3 protein gets one entry after TCRdb re-called the 5' RACE reads with MiXCR. The table lists around 1,000,000 distinct CDR3 sequences, roughly a quarter of them singletons. These data were also filed under a second study, of T cells of mothers and their children. As that study records: T cell clones that were persistent and microchimeric went undetected.

The sequence came from a girl aged 2 to 9 in good health. V gene TRBV5-1 combines with J gene TRBJ2-3, with D possibly called TRBD1 or TRBD2 (5 bases each). Sample: blood. The CDR3 sequence: CASSRGASSTDTQYF. The CDR3 DNA sequence: TGCGCCAGCAGCCGAGGGGCCTCTAGCACAGATACGCAGTATTTT. The variable domain in full, completed from reference TRBV5-1 and TRBJ2-3, reads KAGVTQTPRYLIKTRGQQVTLSCSPISGHRSVSWYQQTPGQGLQFLFEYFSETQRNKGNFPGRFSGRQFSNSRSEMNVSTLELGDSALYLCASSRGASSTDTQYFGPGTRLTVL.